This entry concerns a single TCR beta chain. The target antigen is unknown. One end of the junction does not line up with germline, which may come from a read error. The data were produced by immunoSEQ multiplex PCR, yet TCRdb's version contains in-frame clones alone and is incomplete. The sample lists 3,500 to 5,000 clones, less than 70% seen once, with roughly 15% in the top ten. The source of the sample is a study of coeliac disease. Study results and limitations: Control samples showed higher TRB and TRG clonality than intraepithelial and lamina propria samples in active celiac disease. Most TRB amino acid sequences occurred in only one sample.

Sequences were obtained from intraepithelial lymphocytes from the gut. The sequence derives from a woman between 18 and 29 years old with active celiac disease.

The DNA for the CDR3 is TGTGCTAGCAGCTTCAGACTAGCGGGGGTCGTTGAGCAGTTCTTC. Its translation: CASSFRLAGVVEQFF. The chain links TRBV7-7 to TRBJ2-1, with 12 positions matching TRBD2. The CDR3 has 15 residues. The germline V gene has CDR1 SSHAT and CDR2 FNYEAQ (reference sequence).